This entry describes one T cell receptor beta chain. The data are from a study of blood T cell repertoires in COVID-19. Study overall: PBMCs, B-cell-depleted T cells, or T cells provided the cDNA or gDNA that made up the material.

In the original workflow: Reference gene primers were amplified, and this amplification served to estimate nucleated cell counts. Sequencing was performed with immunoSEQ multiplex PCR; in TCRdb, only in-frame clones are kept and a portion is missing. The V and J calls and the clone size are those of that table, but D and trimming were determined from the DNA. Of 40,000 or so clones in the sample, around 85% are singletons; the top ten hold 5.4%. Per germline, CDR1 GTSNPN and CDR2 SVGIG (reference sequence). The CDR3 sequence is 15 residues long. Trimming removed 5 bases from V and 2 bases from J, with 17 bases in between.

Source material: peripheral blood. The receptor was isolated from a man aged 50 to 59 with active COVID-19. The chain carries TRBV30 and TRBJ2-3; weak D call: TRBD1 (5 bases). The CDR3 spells CAWGWTSVSTDTQYF. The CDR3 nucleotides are TGTGCCTGGGGTTGGACATCAGTTTCCACAGATACGCAGTATTTT.